Here is one T cell receptor beta chain with its context. This entry comes from a study of blood T cell repertoires in COVID-19. Whole-study context: COVID-19 samples collected from the United States, Italy and Spain covered acute and convalescent phases. Nucleic acid was either cDNA or gDNA, and it came from T cells, B-cell-depleted T cells, or PBMCs.

In the authors' methods: Scientists estimated how many nucleated cells there were by amplifying reference gene primers. Sequencing used immunoSEQ multiplex PCR; TCRdb keeps in-frame clones, though not all of them. V, J and clone size are taken as reported in that table, and D and trimming were inferred from the DNA itself. The data hold a few hundred thousand clones, with about 90% observed a single time. Germline lookup yields CDR1 SGHNT and CDR2 YYREEE (reference sequence). CDR3 size: 15 residues. V gave up 0 bases and J gave up 1 base, with 7 bases separating them. J is TRBJ2-2 and V is TRBV5-4, with TRBD1 as a possible D gene (6 bases). The sequence came from a woman aged 25 to 45 who had recovered from COVID-19. The sequenced sample consisted of PBMCs or T cells enriched from blood (not recorded which). The CDR3 protein is CASSLGTENTGELFF. DNA for the CDR3: TGTGCCAGCAGCTTGGGGACAGAGAACACCGGGGAGCTGTTTTTT.